This entry lists 23 T cell receptor beta chains sequenced from one sample in a study of OX40 agonist ivuxolimab in advanced cancers. The assay was immunoSEQ multiplex PCR, and TCRdb's table has in-frame clones only and misses some. The table shows 50,000 or so clones, with around 84% occurring only once. The sample was CD4+ or CD8+ T cells sorted from blood, taken in a trial of the OX40 agonist ivuxolimab. The receptors were gathered from an adult with an advanced solid tumor such as melanoma, head and neck, liver or kidney cancer.

The chain employs TRBV29-1 and TRBJ1-1; D gene uncertain. The CDR3 is 13 amino acids. V was clipped by 5 bases and J by 5 bases, with 15 bases between them. Germline V gives CDR1 SQVTM, CDR2 ANQGSEA. CDR3 coding DNA: TGCAGCGTTAGCCGGGAAAGAGGGACTGAAGCTTTCTTT. Residues: CSVSRERGTEAFF.

V and J are TRBV15 and TRBJ1-1; D gene ambiguous. The V gene lost 1 base and the J gene lost 4 bases, with 7 bases spanning the gap. Per germline, CDR1 LNHNV and CDR2 YYDKDF (reference sequence). This CDR3 is 13 amino acids long. The CDR3 DNA sequence: TGTGCCACCAGCAGAGGTGGGGTCACTGAAGCTTTCTTT. Its protein product is CATSRGGVTEAFF.

The chain couples TRBV7-9 to TRBJ2-3; D remains unclear. Germline V CDR1 and CDR2: SEHNR, FQNEAQ (reference sequence). V lost 2 bases and J 1 base, leaving 4 bases between the germline ends. The CDR3 is made up of 13 amino acids. The CDR3 nucleotides read TGTGCCAGCAGCTTACCGGGCACAGATACGCAGTATTTT. Protein sequence: CASSLPGTDTQYF.

The V gene is TRBV30, the J gene TRBJ2-3; no firm D call. The germline gives CDR1 GTSNPN, CDR2 SVGIG (reference sequence). Trimming stripped 1 base from V and 1 base from J, with 6 bases between. This CDR3 has 13 residues. The CDR3 sequence is CAWSGAGTDTQYF. As DNA, the CDR3 is TGTGCCTGGAGTGGGGCGGGCACAGATACGCAGTATTTT.

The gene calls are TRBV7-2 and TRBJ2-5; 7 positions match TRBD1. V lost 3 bases, J lost 2 bases, and 6 bases stayed unmatched. Germline V gene sequence: CDR1 SGHTA, CDR2 FQGNSA. CDR3 length equals 15 residues. Written as DNA, the CDR3 is TGTGCCAGCAGCTTTCCACAGGGGCCGCAAGAGACCCAGTACTTC. Translation: CASSFPQGPQETQYF.

The chain recombines TRBV6-6 with TRBJ2-7; D is unresolved. This CDR3 has 12 residues. V shed 6 bases and J shed 2 bases, with 8 bases lying between them. The V gene's germline CDR1 is MNHNY and CDR2 SVGAGI (reference sequence). This CDR3 is CASSHSPYEQYF. The CDR3, as DNA: TGTGCCAGCAGCCACTCCCCCTACGAGCAGTACTTC.

V is TRBV7-8 and J is TRBJ2-6; unclear D gene. Germline CDR1 SGHVS, CDR2 FQNEAQ. V lost 1 base and J 0 bases, leaving 4 bases between the germline ends. This CDR3 comprises 15 residues. CDR3 nucleotide sequence: TGTGCCAGCAGCTTAGTTGACTCTGGGGCCAACGTCCTGACTTTC. Protein: CASSLVDSGANVLTF.

The chain links TRBV15 to TRBJ2-3; TRBD1 matches 10 bases. This CDR3 has 15 residues. V trimming: 3 bases; J trimming: 6 bases; junction bases outside the gene matches: 6. Germline-derived CDR1 and CDR2 are LNHNV and YYDKDF (reference sequence). This CDR3 reads CATSSRDRGGDTQYF. As DNA, the CDR3 is TGTGCCACCAGCAGCCGGGACAGGGGTGGGGATACGCAGTATTTT.

V gene TRBV10-2 combines with J gene TRBJ1-2; tentative D call: TRBD1 (5 bases). This CDR3 has 13 amino acids. V gave up 4 bases and J gave up 5 bases, with 11 bases separating them. CDR1 and CDR2 (germline): WSHSY, SAAADI. This CDR3 reads CASSGEGMYGYTF. In nucleotides, the CDR3 is TGCGCCAGCAGTGGAGAGGGGATGTATGGCTACACCTTC.

This sequence joins TRBV7-2 and TRBJ2-1; 12 positions match TRBD1. This CDR3 has 17 residues. V was pared by 4 bases and J by 7 bases, with 11 bases of the junction left unmatched. CDR1 and CDR2 from the germline V gene are SGHTA and FQGNSA. As DNA, the CDR3 is TGTGCCAGCAGCTCCTACTTGCGGGACAGGGGGCTTAATGAGCAGTTCTTC. This gives the protein CASSSYLRDRGLNEQFF.

This clone showed up just once. The chain carries TRBV6-5 and TRBJ1-5, with D hard to call. This CDR3 comprises 13 residues. Germline assignment: CDR1 MNHEY and CDR2 SVGAGI. Deletions cut 2 bases from V and 2 bases from J, with 4 bases between. CDR3 loop: CASSYERNQPQHF. The CDR3 DNA reads TGTGCCAGCAGTTACGAGCGCAATCAGCCCCAGCATTTT.

This chain joins TRBV18 and TRBJ1-2; 7 bases are shared with TRBD1. The CDR3 has 15 residues. The germline CDR1 and CDR2 sequences are KGHSH and LQKENI. V dropped 0 bases and J dropped 5; count of bases not matched to a gene: 6. CDR3 nucleotides: TGTGCCAGCTCACCACCGGGACAGCTTATTTATGGCTACACCTTC. This encodes CASSPPGQLIYGYTF. The full variable domain, its missing parts supplied by reference TRBV18 and TRBJ1-2, is NAGVMQNPRHLVRRRGQEARLRCSPMKGHSHVYWYRQLPEEGLKFMVYLQKENIIDESGMPKERFSAEFPKEGPSILRIQQVVRGDSAAYFCASSPPGQLIYGYTFGSGTRLTVV.

The V call is TRBV6-1, the J call TRBJ2-1; 7 positions match TRBD2. The length of the CDR3 is 14 residues. The V and J ends lost 4 bases and 3 bases, in that order; junction bases with no gene match: 3. Germline CDR1 reads MNHNS; CDR2 reads SASEGT. CDR3 DNA sequence: TGTGCCAGCAGTGGCCGGGACTACTACAATGAGCAGTTCTTC. Translated, it gives CASSGRDYYNEQFF.

The table lists this clone with a few counts. This chain links TRBV27 with TRBJ2-1; tentatively, D is TRBD2 (7 bases). CDR3 length: 15 amino acids. Germline values: CDR1 MNHEY, CDR2 SMNVEV (reference sequence). Trimming left V 3 bases short and J 9 bases short, with 18 bases between. The chain's CDR3 is CASSLVGRGGIEQFF. Written as DNA, the CDR3 is TGTGCCAGCAGTTTGGTGGGCAGGGGAGGGATTGAGCAGTTCTTC.

This chain links TRBV6-1 with TRBJ1-5, with D unclear. The germline V gene encodes CDR1 MNHNS and CDR2 SASEGT. The V end was cut by 6 bases, the J end by 4 bases, with 13 bases between. The CDR3 length is 14 residues. The CDR3 coding sequence is TGTGCCAGCAGCCGACGGGAGAAAAATCAGCCCCAGCATTTT. Translating gives CASSRREKNQPQHF.

V is TRBV18 and J is TRBJ1-4; 7 nucleotides line up with TRBD1. This CDR3 is built from 16 residues. V lost 6 bases to trimming and J lost 5 bases; unmatched junction nucleotides: 12. Germline CDR1 and CDR2: KGHSH and LQKENI. The CDR3 spells CASSPTSTGSNEKLFF. The CDR3 DNA reads as TGTGCCAGCTCTCCTACATCGACAGGGAGCAATGAAAAACTGTTTTTT.

The chain uses TRBV5-1 and TRBJ2-1, with 16 bases identical to TRBD2. Germline CDR1 reads SGHRS; CDR2 reads YFSETQ. Losses at the gene ends were 5 bases for V and 7 bases for J; bases not matched to a gene: 3. The CDR3 is 15 amino acids. CDR3 coding DNA: TGCGCCAGCAGGGAGGGACTAGCGGGAGGGAATGAGCAGTTCTTC. The encoded protein is CASREGLAGGNEQFF.

V usage is TRBV5-4 and J usage is TRBJ2-3; 13 nucleotides align to TRBD2. V gave up 1 base and J gave up 1 base; unmatched junction bases: 3. CDR1 and CDR2 (germline): SGHNT, YYREEE (reference sequence). The CDR3 length is 17 residues. The CDR3 loop is CASSLWGTSGGTDTQYF. The CDR3 DNA follows: TGTGCCAGCAGCTTGTGGGGGACTAGCGGGGGCACAGATACGCAGTATTTT.

The gene calls are TRBV15 and TRBJ1-6, with a possible D match to TRBD1 (6 bases). The germline V gene has CDR1 LNHNV and CDR2 YYDKDF (reference sequence). The CDR3 is 16 amino acids. The V and J ends lost 0 bases and 9 bases respectively, with 15 bases between them. In DNA form, the CDR3 reads TGTGCCACCAGCAGAGATGCAAACAGGGCAGGTTCACCCCTCCACTTT. Its translation: CATSRDANRAGSPLHF.

This clone was observed a handful of times. This rearrangement joins TRBV27 to TRBJ2-1; 11 nucleotides align to TRBD2. CDR1 is MNHEY, CDR2 SMNVEV, per germline (reference sequence). The ends lost 6 bases at V and 7 bases at J; junction bases unmatched: 8. The CDR3 totals 15 residues. The CDR3 region has the DNA TGTGCCAGCAGGACACTAGCGGGGGATGAAAATGAGCAGTTCTTC. It yields the protein CASRTLAGDENEQFF.

V gene TRBV15 combines with J gene TRBJ2-7, with D maybe TRBD2 (5 bases). This CDR3 region has 14 residues. The germline gives CDR1 LNHNV, CDR2 YYDKDF (reference sequence). V was shortened by 1 base and J by 7 bases, with 14 bases between the two germline ends. This chain's CDR3 is CATSRVLEAREQYF. In DNA, the CDR3 is TGTGCCACCAGCAGAGTACTGGAGGCGAGGGAGCAGTACTTC.

This sequence joins TRBV5-4 and TRBJ1-3; TRBD1 is a possible D gene (5 bases). The CDR3 loop spans 14 amino acids. V lost 1 base and J 4 bases, leaving 9 bases between the germline ends. The V gene's germline CDR1 is SGHNT and CDR2 YYREEE (reference sequence). The CDR3 loop is CASSLTGQGNTIYF. The DNA for the CDR3 is TGTGCCAGCAGCTTGACAGGACAAGGAAACACCATATATTTT.

CDR3 in amino acids: CASSLGGGKTEAFF. Written as DNA, the CDR3 is TGTGCCAGCAGCTTAGGAGGCGGCAAGACTGAAGCTTTCTTT. V gene TRBV7-1 combines with J gene TRBJ1-1; D is ambiguous. TRBV7-1 is an ORF for which the function is uncertain. This CDR3 spans 14 amino acids. With 4 bases removed from V and 5 bases from J, the gap between germline ends came to 14 bases.